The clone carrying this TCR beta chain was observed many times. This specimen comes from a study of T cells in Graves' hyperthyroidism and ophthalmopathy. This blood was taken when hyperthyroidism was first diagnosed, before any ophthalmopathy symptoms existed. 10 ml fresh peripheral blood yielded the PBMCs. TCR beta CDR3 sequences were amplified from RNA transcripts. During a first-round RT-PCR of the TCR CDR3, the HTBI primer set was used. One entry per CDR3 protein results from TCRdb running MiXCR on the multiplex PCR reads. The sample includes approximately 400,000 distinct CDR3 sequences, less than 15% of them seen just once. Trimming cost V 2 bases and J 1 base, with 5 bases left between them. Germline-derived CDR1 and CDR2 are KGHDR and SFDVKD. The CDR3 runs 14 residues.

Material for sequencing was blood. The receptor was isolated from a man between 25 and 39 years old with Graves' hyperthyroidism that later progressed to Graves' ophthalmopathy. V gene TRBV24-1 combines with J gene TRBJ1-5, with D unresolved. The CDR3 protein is CATSDWSSNQPQHF. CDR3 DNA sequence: TGTGCCACCAGTGATTGGTCCAGCAATCAGCCCCAGCATTTT.